This T cell receptor (beta chain) was recorded in a study of blood T cell repertoires in COVID-19. Profiled with immunoSEQ multiplex PCR; TCRdb holds only in-frame clones, not every one. This table has 85,000 to 110,000 clones, roughly 87% appearing once. The CDR3 is made up of 16 amino acids. Germline CDR1 and CDR2: SGHDT and YYEEEE. V lost 3 bases, J lost 0 bases, and 7 bases stayed unmatched. Sequenced: peripheral blood. The receptor comes from a human donor in a cohort sampled during active COVID-19. V usage is TRBV5-6 and J usage is TRBJ2-3, with 7 bases identical to TRBD2. CDR3 DNA: TGTGCCAGCAGCTGGGCGGGGGACGGTAGCACAGATACGCAGTATTTT. Translated, it gives CASSWAGDGSTDTQYF.